The sequence of this T cell receptor (beta chain) was determined in a study of cytomegalovirus exposure and HLA in healthy donors. Notes on the study in general: Indistinguishable V segments such as TRBV6-2 and TRBV6-3 were excluded. Later on, an analysis tied 15,000 to 20,000 TCR beta sequences to HLA alleles at 0.05 false discovery rate.

As regards this clone: Its antigen is unknown.

The PCR ran on 60 Vbeta and 13 Jbeta primers. Profiled with immunoSEQ multiplex PCR; TCRdb holds only in-frame clones, not every one. The data show 100,000 to 140,000 clones, approximately 81% seen once. When sampled, the donors appeared nominally healthy, though they likely had unrecorded immune exposures. Germline loops: CDR1 WNHNN, CDR2 SYGVQD (reference sequence). Trimming cost V 6 bases and J 9 bases; bases outside gene matches: 1. The CDR3 extends over 10 amino acids. V usage is TRBV10-1 and J usage is TRBJ1-1; 7 nucleotides match TRBD1. The specimen was PBMCs. The TCR originated in a man aged 25 to 45 in good health and CMV-seronegative. This CDR3 is CASRTGKAFF. In DNA, the CDR3 is TGCGCCAGCAGGACAGGGAAAGCTTTCTTT.